This section outlines one T cell receptor (beta chain) sequence together with its context. The antigen is undetermined. This record comes from a study of CD8 T cells in ankylosing spondylitis. The authors made TCR beta libraries by quantitative 5'-RACE with molecular barcodes. Each CDR3 protein is one row after TCRdb ran MiXCR on the 5' RACE reads. This repertoire shows approximately 250,000 distinct CDR3 sequences, approximately 10% found once; its top ten account for less than 3%. The V gene end was trimmed by 2 bases and the J gene end by 8 bases; junction bases not matched to a gene: 2. CDR3 size: 12 residues. CDR1 is WNHNN and CDR2 is SYGVQD in the germline V gene (reference sequence). Notes on the study in general: Reportedly, disease-linked clones are significantly enriched in ankylosing spondylitis patients' matched synovial fluid.

The sequence came from a male donor with ankylosing spondylitis or in good health (not recorded which). The sequenced sample consisted of blood, either unsorted or a sorted T cell fraction (not recorded which). This sequence joins TRBV10-1 and TRBJ1-2; 7 bases are shared with TRBD1. CDR3 protein: CASSEGTAGYTF. CDR3 bases: TGCGCCAGCAGTGAGGGGACAGCCGGCTACACCTTC.